This record looks at one T cell receptor beta chain sequence and its context. Per germline, CDR1 MNHEY and CDR2 SMNVEV (reference sequence). The CDR3 contains 15 residues. V lost 3 bases, J lost 6 bases, and 6 bases stayed unmatched. Assay used: immunoSEQ multiplex PCR; TCRdb lists only in-frame clones, some missing. The sample consists of around 62,000 clones, roughly nine tenths of them appearing once. The sample belongs to a study of OX40 agonist ivuxolimab in advanced cancers. Study details: Patients in dose escalation had liver, melanoma, kidney or head and neck cancers. Partial responses were recorded for three patients, including one with hepatocellular carcinoma and two with cutaneous melanoma.

This sequence originates from an adult with an advanced solid tumor such as melanoma, head and neck, liver or kidney cancer. The chain uses TRBV27 and TRBJ2-2; 8 bases agree with TRBD1. The source was CD4+ or CD8+ T cells sorted from blood, collected in a trial of the OX40 agonist ivuxolimab. The CDR3 is CASSFRTGYSGELFF. The CDR3 DNA is TGTGCCAGCAGTTTCAGGACAGGGTATTCCGGGGAGCTGTTTTTT.